This T cell receptor beta chain was captured in a study of metastatic and nonmetastatic thyroid tumors. The germline V and J ends were trimmed by 5 bases and 6 bases, with 14 bases remaining between them. CDR3 length equals 13 residues. Germline V gene data show CDR1 as MNHEY and CDR2 as SVGEGT. Using MiXCR, TCRdb reanalyzed the PCR reads. This sample has about 25,000 clones, with approximately 20% found just once. Judged by abundance, this clone is medium-sized. Patients were all untreated before their thyroid surgery. This chain uses TRBV6-2 or TRBV6-3 with TRBJ2-7; D is possibly TRBD2 (5 bases). What was sequenced was blood. The clonotype was recovered from a female donor with papillary thyroid cancer or a benign thyroid nodule (not recorded which). Some clones in this sample may be carry-over from other donors' samples. The CDR3 spells CASSRRTGLEQYF. The DNA of the CDR3 is TGTGCCAGCAGTAGGCGGACTGGCCTCGAGCAGTACTTC.